The next 2 T cell receptor beta chains were all read from a single sample in a study of patients and donors after allogeneic stem cell transplantation. TCRdb called the RT-PCR reads again in MiXCR, with one record for every CDR3 protein. Of about a million distinct CDR3 sequences in the sample, approximately 19% were seen once. The specimen sequenced was blood, either unsorted or a sorted T cell fraction (not recorded which). The receptors shown here come from a human donor who was either an allogeneic HSCT recipient or a stem cell or donor lymphocyte infusion donor (not recorded which). It is not recorded whose cells these are; they may come from a transplant donor.

The gene calls are TRBV14 and TRBJ2-1; unclear D gene. The CDR3 has 16 amino acids. Germline values: CDR1 SGHDN, CDR2 FVKESK. With 1 base removed from V and 8 bases from J, the gap between germline ends came to 18 bases. CDR3 coding DNA: TGTGCCAGCAGCCAAGTTTTCCCGGCCCCTGGGGATGAGCAGTTCTTC. This sequence encodes CASSQVFPAPGDEQFF.

In the case of this clonotype: One end of the junction fails to match germline, which may point to a read error. This chain links TRBV19 with TRBJ2-1; the D is unclear. Germline CDR1 and CDR2: LNHDA and SQIVND (reference sequence). CDR3 length: 11 amino acids. The CDR3 region is CASSSGLEEFF. CDR3 DNA: TGTGCCAGTAGTAGCGGCCTTGAGGAGTTCTTC.